The 26 T cell receptor beta chains presented below share a single source sample, sequenced in a study of radiotherapy plus CTLA-4 blockade in lung cancer. Measured with immunoSEQ multiplex PCR; TCRdb has only the in-frame clones, and not every one. The sample has around 82,000 clones, under 90% seen once. Material: peripheral blood, obtained from a patient treated with radiotherapy plus ipilimumab. The source of these receptors is a human donor with non-small cell lung cancer who had stable disease on radiotherapy plus ipilimumab.

The CDR3 loop is CASSTGQESFTGELFF. CDR3 nucleotides: TGTGCCAGCAGCACCGGACAGGAGAGTTTCACCGGGGAGCTGTTTTTT. The V call is TRBV7-2, the J call TRBJ2-2, with 7 positions matching TRBD1. V dropped 5 bases and J dropped 4; count of bases not matched to a gene: 10. The CDR3 loop spans 16 amino acids. CDR1 is SGHTA, CDR2 FQGNSA, per germline. Supplemented by reference TRBV7-2 and TRBJ2-2, the full variable domain reads GAGVSQSPSNKVTEKGKDVELRCDPISGHTALYWYRQSLGQGLEFLIYFQGNSAPDKSGLPSDRFSAERTGGSVSTLTIQRTQQEDSAVYLCASSTGQESFTGELFFGEGSRLTVL.

The gene calls are TRBV19 and TRBJ1-6; D remains ambiguous. Per the germline V gene, CDR1 is LNHDA and CDR2 is SQIVND (reference sequence). The CDR3 extends over 14 amino acids. V dropped 1 base and J dropped 6 bases, with 7 bases sitting between them. The CDR3 DNA reads TGTGCCAGTAGTATAGGACAACCTAATTCACCCCTCCACTTT. Translation gives CASSIGQPNSPLHF.

The chain carries TRBV18 and TRBJ2-1, with D tentatively TRBD2 (7 bases). The length of the CDR3 is 19 residues. Trimming removed 6 bases at V and 0 bases at J, with 24 bases between. The V gene's germline CDR1 is KGHSH and CDR2 LQKENI. The DNA for the CDR3 is TGTGCCAGCTCCCCAAAGCAGGGGAGGGTCTCTAGCTCCTACAATGAGCAGTTCTTC. It encodes CASSPKQGRVSSSYNEQFF.

The chain joins TRBV5-1 to TRBJ2-1; 7 nucleotides match TRBD2. Per germline, CDR1 SGHRS and CDR2 YFSETQ. The V segment lost 5 bases and the J segment 6 bases; nucleotides outside the gene matches: 11. CDR3 size: 15 residues. The CDR3 DNA sequence: TGCGCCAGCAGGCCTTGGAGCGGCGGGGGCAATGAGCAGTTCTTC. Protein: CASRPWSGGGNEQFF. The full variable domain, rest sourced from reference TRBV5-1 and TRBJ2-1, is KAGVTQTPRYLIKTRGQQVTLSCSPISGHRSVSWYQQTPGQGLQFLFEYFSETQRNKGNFPGRFSGRQFSNSRSEMNVSTLELGDSALYLCASRPWSGGGNEQFFGPGTRLTVL.

Only a few counts were recorded for this clone. J is TRBJ1-5 and V is TRBV9; 7 bases are shared with TRBD1. The junction had 8 bases not matched to a gene; V was cut back by 3 bases and J by 5 bases. Germline CDR1 SGDLS, CDR2 YYNGEE. The CDR3 loop spans 15 amino acids. The CDR3 DNA reads as TGTGCCAGCAGCGGACAGGGACGAGGCGATCAGCCCCAGCATTTT. Translated, it gives CASSGQGRGDQPQHF. Full variable domain (outside the CDR3, taken from reference TRBV9 and TRBJ1-5): DSGVTQTPKHLITATGQRVTLRCSPRSGDLSVYWYQQSLDQGLQFLIQYYNGEERAKGNILERFSAQQFPDLHSELNLSSLELGDSALYFCASSGQGRGDQPQHFGDGTRLSIL.

This rearrangement joins TRBV6-1 to TRBJ1-2; D might be TRBD1 (5 bases). Looked up from germline, CDR1 is MNHNS and CDR2 is SASEGT. V lost 1 base, J lost 3 bases, and 21 bases lay in between. The CDR3 length is 18 residues. The CDR3 protein is CASSEVIGIGTKDYGYTF. The CDR3 nucleotides read TGTGCCAGCAGTGAAGTAATCGGAATTGGGACGAAAGACTATGGCTACACCTTC.

The CDR3 reads CASKEDSNQPQHF. The CDR3 DNA follows: TGTGCCAGCAAAGAAGATAGCAATCAGCCCCAGCATTTT. This chain joins TRBV28 and TRBJ1-5; the D is unclear. V was trimmed by 7 bases and J by 0 bases, leaving 7 bases between them. CDR3 size: 13 residues. The germline V gene encodes CDR1 MDHEN and CDR2 SYDVKM.

In this sample, this clone turned up once. V and J are TRBV9 and TRBJ1-1, with D unresolved. This CDR3 region has 14 residues. V was clipped by 0 bases and J by 1 base, with 7 bases between them. Germline V gives CDR1 SGDLS, CDR2 YYNGEE. The CDR3 DNA sequence: TGTGCCAGCAGCGTAGAGGCAGGGAACACTGAAGCTTTCTTT. It is translated as CASSVEAGNTEAFF.

The chain combines TRBV5-1 with TRBJ2-1; D remains unclear. Trimming shortened V by 3 bases and J by 1 base, and 14 bases separated the two germline ends. The germline V gene encodes CDR1 SGHRS and CDR2 YFSETQ. CDR3 length: 16 amino acids. Here the CDR3 reads CASSSPLPQSYNEQFF. DNA for the CDR3: TGCGCCAGCAGCTCCCCACTCCCGCAATCCTACAATGAGCAGTTCTTC.

The chain joins TRBV30 to TRBJ2-5, with D possibly called TRBD1 or TRBD2 (6 bases each). The CDR3 is 14 residues long. With 1 base removed from V and 4 bases from J, the gap between germline ends came to 13 bases. The germline V gene has CDR1 GTSNPN and CDR2 SVGIG (reference sequence). The CDR3 region is CAWSGGAGGETQYF. DNA of the CDR3: TGTGCCTGGAGTGGGGGGGCTGGAGGAGAGACCCAGTACTTC.

V is TRBV7-9 and J is TRBJ2-1; perhaps TRBD2 as D (6 bases). Trimming shortened V by 5 bases and J by 7 bases, and 27 bases separated the two germline ends. The CDR3 has 18 amino acids. Germline CDR1 and CDR2: SEHNR and FQNEAQ (reference sequence). CDR3 in amino acids: CASSARNSGSSELNEQFF. DNA of the CDR3: TGTGCCAGCAGCGCGAGGAACTCAGGGTCTAGCGAGTTAAATGAGCAGTTCTTC.

This rearrangement joins TRBV6-5 to TRBJ1-6, with 8 bases lining up with TRBD1. V lost 2 bases to trimming and J lost 5 bases; unmatched junction nucleotides: 5. Germline V CDR1 and CDR2: MNHEY, SVGAGI. The CDR3 loop spans 16 amino acids. The CDR3: CASSYPDREDNSPLHF. The DNA of the CDR3 is TGTGCCAGCAGTTACCCGGACAGGGAAGATAATTCACCCCTCCACTTT.

The rearrangement links TRBV27 to TRBJ1-2; D is ambiguous. Germline-derived CDR1 and CDR2 are MNHEY and SMNVEV (reference sequence). The CDR3 has 16 residues. V dropped 3 bases and J dropped 7 bases, with 21 bases sitting between them. The CDR3 DNA reads as TGTGCCAGCAGTTTTCAAGGCGGGGTTGGAACCTTTGGCTACACCTTC. This codes for CASSFQGGVGTFGYTF.

This chain joins TRBV6-5 and TRBJ1-5; D is uncertain. Trimming shortened V by 3 bases and J by 6 bases, and 9 bases separated the two germline ends. Per germline, CDR1 MNHEY and CDR2 SVGAGI. The CDR3 loop spans 13 amino acids. CDR3 loop: CASSYRATQPQHF. The CDR3 nucleotides read TGTGCCAGCAGTTATCGGGCGACTCAGCCCCAGCATTTT.

The genes are TRBV18 and TRBJ2-7, with TRBD2 as a possible D gene (6 bases). Trimming cost V 4 bases and J 3 bases, with 10 bases left between them. The CDR3 runs to 13 residues. CDR1 and CDR2 from the germline V gene are KGHSH and LQKENI. DNA for the CDR3: TGTGCCAGCTCACTAGGGGACTTCTACGAGCAGTACTTC. Translation: CASSLGDFYEQYF.

This clone occurred once. The chain joins TRBV7-6 to TRBJ2-5; the match to TRBD2 covers 10 bases. Germline lookup yields CDR1 SGHVS and CDR2 FNYEAQ. V shed 6 bases, J shed 2 bases, and the junction held 3 bases outside the gene matches. CDR3 length: 14 amino acids. The CDR3 reads CASSGTSEQETQYF. The CDR3 DNA reads TGTGCCAGCAGTGGGACTAGCGAACAAGAGACCCAGTACTTC. Using reference TRBV7-6 and TRBJ2-5 for the parts outside the CDR3, the full variable domain is GAGVSQSPRYKVTKRGQDVALRCDPISGHVSLYWYRQALGQGPEFLTYFNYEAQQDKSGLPNDRFSAERPEGSISTLTIQRTEQRDSAMYRCASSGTSEQETQYFGPGTRLLVL.

The rearrangement links TRBV27 to TRBJ2-7; 11 nucleotides align to TRBD1. The CDR3 is made up of 14 amino acids. V shed 5 bases, J shed 2 bases, and the junction held 2 bases outside the gene matches. Germline values: CDR1 MNHEY, CDR2 SMNVEV (reference sequence). CDR3 in DNA: TGTGCCAGCAGTGCGGGACAGGGGGCCTACGAGCAGTACTTC. This encodes CASSAGQGAYEQYF.

This clone came up once. This chain links TRBV6-5 with TRBJ2-1, with a tentative D call TRBD2 (5 bases). The ends were cut back, 2 bases at V and 10 bases at J, with 12 bases in the middle. Germline-derived CDR1 and CDR2 are MNHEY and SVGAGI. This CDR3 is built from 13 residues. CDR3 coding DNA: TGTGCCAGCAGTTACCCCCCGGGATGGGAGCAGTTCTTC. It codes for CASSYPPGWEQFF.

This rearrangement joins TRBV6-1 to TRBJ1-1, with TRBD1 as a possible D gene (5 bases). Trimming stripped 2 bases from V and 3 bases from J, with 10 bases between. This CDR3 is built from 14 residues. Per the germline V gene, CDR1 is MNHNS and CDR2 is SASEGT. CDR3 bases: TGTGCCAGCAGTGAATATTGGGGGGACACTGAAGCTTTCTTT. This gives the protein CASSEYWGDTEAFF.

This chain uses TRBV7-9 with TRBJ1-5; 7 bases agree with TRBD1. The CDR3 runs 15 residues. Trimming cost V 5 bases and J 3 bases; bases outside gene matches: 7. Per the germline V gene, CDR1 is SEHNR and CDR2 is FQNEAQ (reference sequence). The CDR3: CASSPGGTVNQPQHF. The CDR3, as DNA: TGTGCCAGCAGCCCAGGGGGGACAGTCAATCAGCCCCAGCATTTT.

V gene TRBV7-9 combines with J gene TRBJ1-5; 10 nucleotides agree with TRBD1. Germline V gives CDR1 SEHNR, CDR2 FQNEAQ (reference sequence). The CDR3 loop spans 16 amino acids. Trimming removed 1 base from V and 2 bases from J; junction bases left unmatched: 2. Written as DNA, the CDR3 is TGTGCCAGCAGCTTAGGGACAGGGGGAGGCAATCAGCCCCAGCATTTT. It specifies CASSLGTGGGNQPQHF.

The chain carries TRBV29-1 and TRBJ2-3; possibly TRBD1 for D (5 bases). Per the germline V gene, CDR1 is SQVTM and CDR2 is ANQGSEA. The CDR3 is 16 residues long. V was cut by 1 base and J by 3 bases, with 17 bases left in between. The CDR3 DNA reads TGCAGCGTTGAAGGGTCGGCGCAGGGAACGACAGATACGCAGTATTTT. It encodes CSVEGSAQGTTDTQYF.

J is TRBJ2-1 and V is TRBV5-1; 9 nucleotides match TRBD2. Germline V CDR1 and CDR2: SGHRS, YFSETQ. This CDR3 is built from 18 residues. V was pared by 4 bases and J by 4 bases, with 15 bases of the junction left unmatched. CDR3: CASSPLLARGGQYNEQFF. The CDR3 DNA sequence: TGCGCCAGCAGCCCTCTACTAGCGCGGGGGGGCCAATACAATGAGCAGTTCTTC.

The V gene is TRBV5-1, the J gene TRBJ2-7; a weak D match, TRBD1 (7 bases). V gave up 5 bases and J gave up 2 bases, with 26 bases separating them. CDR1 and CDR2 from the germline V gene are SGHRS and YFSETQ. The CDR3 contains 18 residues. The CDR3 here is CASRPRQGLEGPTYEQYF. In DNA, the CDR3 is TGCGCCAGCAGACCCCGACAGGGACTCGAAGGCCCCACCTACGAGCAGTACTTC.

This clone occurred a few times. The gene calls are TRBV11-2 and TRBJ2-1; TRBD2 aligns across 7 bases. This CDR3 is 17 amino acids long. The V and J ends lost 1 base and 0 bases, in that order; junction bases with no gene match: 6. Germline V CDR1 and CDR2: SGHAT, FQNNGV. Written as DNA, the CDR3 is TGTGCCAGCAGCTTAGGGTTCCGCGGGAGCTCCTACAATGAGCAGTTCTTC. This gives the protein CASSLGFRGSSYNEQFF.

This chain joins TRBV2 and TRBJ1-5; D gene ambiguous. Germline-derived CDR1 and CDR2 are SNHLY and FYNNEI. This CDR3 has 14 residues. Trimming left V 1 base short and J 7 bases short, with 11 bases between. CDR3 sequence: CASSEGRVEQPQHF. The CDR3 nucleotides are TGTGCCAGCAGTGAAGGGAGGGTCGAACAGCCCCAGCATTTT.